The clone carrying this TCR beta chain was seen a handful of times. Samples came from patients with localized non-small cell lung adenocarcinoma. TCRdb fed the PCR reads into MiXCR, producing one record per CDR3 protein. The sample holds 13,000 to 15,000 distinct CDR3 sequences, 35% to 55% seen once. The data originate from a study of CD4 and CD8 cells across lung adenocarcinoma regions. The J segment lost 4 bases and the V segment lost 7 bases, leaving 5 bases of the junction unmatched. Per the germline V gene, CDR1 is MNHNS and CDR2 is SASEGT. This CDR3 region has 14 residues. The sequence came from a male donor with lung adenocarcinoma. The CD4 and CD8 labels of this study may be unreliable. V usage is TRBV6-1 and J usage is TRBJ1-3; 9 nucleotides line up with TRBD1. Sequencing was done on a sample of CD4+ T cells from the center of a lung tumor. CDR3 coding DNA: TGTGCCAGCACTACAGACAGGGGGGGAAACACCATATATTTT. Translation gives CASTTDRGGNTIYF.